What follows is one T cell receptor (beta chain) and its context. These data are taken from a study of blood T cell repertoires in COVID-19. Libraries were prepared by immunoSEQ multiplex PCR; TCRdb keeps only in-frame clonotypes and omits some of them. The sample carries some 120,000 clones, just under 85% recorded once. The CDR3 has 13 residues. Germline loops: CDR1 SQVTM, CDR2 ANQGSEA. V gave up 6 bases and J gave up 7 bases; unmatched junction bases: 5. The genes are TRBV29-1 and TRBJ2-1; 11 nucleotides agree with TRBD2. Sequences were obtained from peripheral blood. The receptor's source is a man between 65 and 85 years old with active or convalescent COVID-19. CDR3 in amino acids: CSVLTSGTNEQFF. The DNA of the CDR3 is TGCAGCGTCTTGACTAGCGGGACGAATGAGCAGTTCTTC.